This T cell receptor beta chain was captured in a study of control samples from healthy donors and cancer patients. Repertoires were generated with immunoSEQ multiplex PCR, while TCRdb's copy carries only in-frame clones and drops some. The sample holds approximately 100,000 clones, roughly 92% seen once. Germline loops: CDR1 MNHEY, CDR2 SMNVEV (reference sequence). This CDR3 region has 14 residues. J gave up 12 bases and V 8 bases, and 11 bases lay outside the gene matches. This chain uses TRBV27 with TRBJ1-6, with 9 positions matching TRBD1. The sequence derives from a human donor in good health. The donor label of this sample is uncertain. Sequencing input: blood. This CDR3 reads CASGTGTGKGPLHF. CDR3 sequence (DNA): TGTGCCAGCGGAACCGGGACAGGGAAGGGACCCCTCCACTTT.